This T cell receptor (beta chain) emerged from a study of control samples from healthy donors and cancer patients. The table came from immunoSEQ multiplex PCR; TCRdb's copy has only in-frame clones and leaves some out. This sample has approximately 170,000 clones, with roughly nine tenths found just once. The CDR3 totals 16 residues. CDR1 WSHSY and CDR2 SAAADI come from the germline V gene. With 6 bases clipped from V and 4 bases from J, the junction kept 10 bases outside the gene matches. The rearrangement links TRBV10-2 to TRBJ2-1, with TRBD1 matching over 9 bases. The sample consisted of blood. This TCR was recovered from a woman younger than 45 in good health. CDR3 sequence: CASSYGTGTLYNEQFF. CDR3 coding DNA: TGCGCCAGCAGCTATGGGACAGGGACCCTTTACAATGAGCAGTTCTTC.